The 2 T cell receptor beta chains presented below share a single source sample, sequenced in a study of blood T cell repertoires in COVID-19. Data came from immunoSEQ multiplex PCR; TCRdb stores just in-frame clones and leaves some out. The repertoire holds 170,000 or so clones, with approximately 86% as singletons. The sequenced sample consisted of peripheral blood. The receptor source for this set is a man aged 55 to 70 with COVID-19, enrolled during active disease.

V is TRBV21-1 and J is TRBJ1-1; the DNA was not compared with TRBD1, the D call given in the table. TRBV21-1 is annotated as a pseudogene. CDR3 length: 15 amino acids. CDR3 amino acids: CASSMGGTGLSEAFF. DNA for the CDR3: TGTGCCAGCAGCATGGGGGGGACAGGGCTTTCTGAAGCTTTCTTT.

This sequence joins TRBV19 and TRBJ1-5; D is unclear. The CDR3 is 15 amino acids. Germline CDR1 and CDR2: LNHDA and SQIVND (reference sequence). Between the trimmed V and J ends, which lost 4 bases and 3 bases, there was a span of 13 bases. The CDR3 spells CASSTPKEPNQPQHF. The CDR3, as DNA: TGTGCCAGTAGTACCCCGAAGGAGCCCAATCAGCCCCAGCATTTT.